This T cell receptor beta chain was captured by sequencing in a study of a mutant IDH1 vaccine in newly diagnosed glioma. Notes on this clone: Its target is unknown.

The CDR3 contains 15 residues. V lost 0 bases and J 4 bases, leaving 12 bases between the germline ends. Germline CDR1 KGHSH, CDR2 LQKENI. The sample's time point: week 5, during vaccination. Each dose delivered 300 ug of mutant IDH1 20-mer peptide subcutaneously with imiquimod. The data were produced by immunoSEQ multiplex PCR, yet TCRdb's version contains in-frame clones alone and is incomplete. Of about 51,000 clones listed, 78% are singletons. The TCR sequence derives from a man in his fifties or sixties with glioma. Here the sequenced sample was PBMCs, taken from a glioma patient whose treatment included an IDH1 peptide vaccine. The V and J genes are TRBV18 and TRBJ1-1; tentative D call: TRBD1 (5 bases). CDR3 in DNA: TGTGCCAGCTCACCACCATCCGGGGCCGGCACTGAAGCTTTCTTT. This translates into CASSPPSGAGTEAFF.